This note documents a single TCR beta chain sequence. The antigen it recognizes is unknown. The sample holds no much larger clone one base away, and base qualities are not on file. Library construction relied on the immunoSEQ multiplex PCR assay. What TCRdb holds here is the immuneACCESS table cut down to in-frame rearrangements. Part of the clones is not present; checked against another copy, under half of the missing clones reflect an unresolved V gene, and the others are unexplained. The sample table lists approximately 75,000 clones, around 97% of them with a count of one. Together, the top ten hold around 0.18% of the sample. The data were obtained in a study of technical replicates of blood from a handful of donors (dated by TCRdb to the late 2010s). The sequence came from a human donor in good health. Source material: T cells isolated from PBMCs.

The base sequence is TGCGCCAGCAGTGATACCGGGTTACGGCAGCCCCAGCATTTT. This sequence encodes CASSDTGLRQPQHF. This sequence uses TRBV10-2 and TRBJ1-5; confidence is insufficient to name the D gene. CDR1 and CDR2, looked up from the germline V gene, are WSHSY and SAAADI. V loses 3 bases, J loses 7 bases, and the germline ends lie 13 bases apart. Reading from cysteine to phenylalanine, the CDR3 counts 14 amino acids. Of all the DNA, just the CDR3 is kept, 42 bases in frame from base 1.